This record covers a single T cell receptor (beta chain). The antigen this receptor binds is unknown. It has no much larger one-base neighbor in the sample; base qualities were not kept. This entry comes from a study of memory CD4+ T cells and cytomegalovirus serostatus (dated by TCRdb to about 2019). General notes on the study: The cohort comprised about 35 healthy Belgian adults, 9 CMV seropositive and 24 CMV seronegative. To replicate a published TCR-based CMV serostatus classifier, the study sequenced CD4+ memory TCRbeta repertoires from a Belgian cohort whose cytomegalovirus serostatus was known.

Single viable CD3+CD4+CD8-CD45RO+ cells were sorted as memory CD4+ T cells on a FACSAria II. To determine CMV serostatus, a Roche Elecsys assay was used that detects serum IgG against CMV pp150, pp28, p38 and p52. After thawing, total CD4+ T cells were enriched by positive selection with CD4 magnetic microbeads. The samples came from a separate study whose specific focus was interrogating the CD4+ T cell memory repertoire. Following standard operating procedures, peripheral blood mononuclear cells were isolated and cryopreserved, while serum was kept at -80 degrees C. The staining used CD3-PerCP (BW264/56), CD4-APC (RPA-T4), CD45RO-PE (UCHT1) and CD8-Pacific Orange (3B5) antibodies, and Sytox blue was used to exclude non-viable cells. Genomic DNA was extracted from sorted cells with the Quick-DNA Microprep Kit. Amplification of TCRbeta DNA was done with the immunoSEQ hsTCRbeta kit, following the protocol from the manufacturer. TCRbeta libraries were sequenced on an Illumina MiSeq instrument. The authors' analysis ran thus. After out-of-frame sequences were removed, 2 million to 2.5 million distinct TCRbeta sequences remained, averaging around 67,000 per individual. Each individual was scored using the number of some 160 previously reported CMV-associated TCRbeta sequences that the individual carried and the total number of productive distinct TCRbeta sequences. A beta-binomial model was reimplemented in Python, and scikit-learn random forests with default parameters were trained on US cohort data. Classifier performance on the Belgian cohort was summarized as median AUC with percentile confidence intervals over 10,000 bootstrap iterations. TCRdb re-hosts the immuneACCESS table, in-frame sequences only. Its copies lack some clones; in the studies checked, an unresolved V gene accounts for under half of them, and the cause for the rest is not known. V and J calls and clone size are given by that table; D and trimming were obtained from the DNA. A total of 54,000 or so clones appear in this sample, roughly 81% of them only once. The top ten clones comprise around 1.1% of the sample.

The germline V gene (reference sequence) gives CDR1 as SEHNR and CDR2 as FQNEAQ. Counted from cysteine to phenylalanine, this CDR3 has 18 amino acids. The CDR3 DNA has 54 bases and is translated from base 1. The junction shows trimming of 5 bases on V and 0 bases on J, and the gene matches do not reach 10 bases of it. Study-wide findings and limitations: Only CD4+CD45RO+ memory cells were sequenced, in contrast to the original study, in which naive and memory CD4+ and CD8+ populations were covered. On the Belgian cohort, the classifier built on the original framework reached a median bootstrapped AUC of roughly 0.94, with a 95% CI of 0.76-1.00. The results were read as suggesting that the CMV-associated TCR signature is, for the most part, present in the CD4+ memory repertoire. Among the approximately 160 previously reported CMV-associated TCRbeta sequences, over 65 showed up in the CD4+ memory repertoires, with each one found in between one and five individuals. CMV serostatus prediction reached a median bootstrapped AUC of 0.95 with the original framework and roughly 0.9 with a US-trained random forest.

The material sequenced was memory CD4+ T cells from blood. This sequence uses TRBV7-9 and TRBJ2-6, and 7 bases in between align with TRBD2. The source is an adult in good health and CMV-seronegative. This receptor has the CDR3 CASSLGGGLYSGANVLTF. The DNA sequence is TGTGCCAGCAGCCTAGGTGGGGGACTATACTCTGGGGCCAACGTCCTGACTTTC.